This T cell receptor (beta chain) was captured in a study of beta chain features in type 1 diabetes. In the study overall: All samples combined gave just under 110 million sorted cells for examination. Study results and caveats: In comparison with healthy donors, patients had naive, central memory and Treg TCRB repertoires that appeared more similar.

One heparinised draw, averaging around 120 mL, was taken per donor. Turning to this clone: What it binds is unknown.

The investigators reverse transcribed all of the isolated RNA, so they sequenced expressed TCRB transcripts. TCRdb's copy holds only in-frame clones and misses some; the assay was immunoSEQ multiplex PCR. The sample holds about 320,000 clones; 12% to 15% are singletons and the top ten take 6.7%. The V and J ends lost 3 bases and 4 bases respectively, with 9 bases between them. CDR3 length: 13 amino acids. Germline CDR1 reads MNHEY; CDR2 reads SMNVEV (reference sequence). V usage is TRBV27 and J usage is TRBJ1-2; weak D call: TRBD1 (5 bases). The source material was central memory CD4+ T cells from blood. The sequence was collected from a man aged 25 to 40 in good health. CDR3 coding DNA: TGTGCCAGCAGTTTCAGGGCTACCTATGGCTACACCTTC. This gives the protein CASSFRATYGYTF.